One and the same sample provided the 26 T cell receptor beta chains below, sequenced in a study of shared clonotypes between healthy human individuals. Cells designated naive CD8 were CD45RO-negative and were positively selected for CCR7, with terminally differentiated effector memory CD45RA+ cells excluded. Generated by immunoSEQ multiplex PCR, the TCRdb table keeps only in-frame clones and is missing some. The profile shows around 1,900,000 clones, just under 95% of them singletons. The sequenced sample consisted of naive CD8+ T cells from PBMCs. These receptors were taken from a man younger than 35 in good health. Some clones in this sample may be carry-over from other donors' samples.

This clone occurred once. CDR3 amino acids: CASSVEMNMGRNTEAFF. The CDR3 DNA reads TGTGCCAGCAGCGTAGAGATGAATATGGGGAGGAACACTGAAGCTTTCTTT. The chain employs TRBV9 and TRBJ1-1; D uncertain. Germline-derived CDR1 and CDR2 are SGDLS and YYNGEE. V was shortened by 0 bases and J by 1 base, with 16 bases between the two germline ends. This CDR3 region has 17 residues.

The chain recombines TRBV5-4 with TRBJ2-7, with 8 bases lining up with TRBD1. Germline V CDR1 and CDR2: SGHNT, YYREEE (reference sequence). V shed 4 bases and J 6 bases; nucleotides not matched to a gene: 9. CDR3 length: 14 residues. The CDR3 protein is CASSVRTGQGEQYF. DNA of the CDR3: TGTGCCAGCAGCGTAAGGACAGGGCAGGGCGAGCAGTACTTC. Full variable domain (rest looked up from reference TRBV5-4 and TRBJ2-7): ETGVTQSPTHLIKTRGQQVTLRCSSQSGHNTVSWYQQALGQGPQFIFQYYREEENGRGNFPPRFSGLQFPNYSSELNVNALELDDSALYLCASSVRTGQGEQYFGPGTRLTVT.

This chain links TRBV4-3 with TRBJ1-6, with D tentatively TRBD1 (5 bases). Germline V gene sequence: CDR1 LGHNA, CDR2 YSLEER. The CDR3 covers 16 residues. Trimming pared 5 bases from V and 6 bases from J, leaving 17 bases between. The CDR3: CASSVRRQTPNSPLHF. In nucleotides, the CDR3 is TGCGCCAGCAGCGTCAGGCGACAGACACCTAATTCACCCCTCCACTTT.

This clone was seen just once. This rearrangement joins TRBV28 to TRBJ2-1, with a tentative D call TRBD2 (6 bases). From germline, CDR1 is MDHEN and CDR2 SYDVKM. Trimming stripped 8 bases from V and 7 bases from J, with 12 bases between. CDR3 length equals 12 residues. The DNA for the CDR3 is TGTGCCAGCGGGACGAGCGGGAATGAGCAGTTCTTC. This codes for CASGTSGNEQFF.

The chain combines TRBV7-9 with TRBJ1-5; maybe TRBD1 (5 bases). CDR1 and CDR2 (germline): SEHNR, FQNEAQ (reference sequence). The CDR3 runs 12 residues. Trimming shortened V by 7 bases and J by 5 bases, and 9 bases separated the two germline ends. CDR3 nucleotide sequence: TGTGCCAGCACTGTCAGGGATCAGCCCCAGCATTTT. Its protein is CASTVRDQPQHF.

The rearrangement uses TRBV15 and TRBJ2-1, with TRBD2 identical over 7 bases. The CDR3 runs 13 residues. Germline CDR1 is LNHNV and CDR2 is YYDKDF (reference sequence). The V gene end was trimmed by 3 bases and the J gene end by 6 bases; junction bases not matched to a gene: 2. The CDR3 DNA sequence: TGTGCCACCAGCAGGACTAGCCTCAATGAGCAGTTCTTC. Its protein is CATSRTSLNEQFF.

The chain is built from TRBV2 and TRBJ1-4, with a possible D match to TRBD1 (6 bases). V shed 4 bases and J shed 5 bases, with 17 bases lying between them. The length of the CDR3 is 16 residues. CDR1 and CDR2 (germline): SNHLY, FYNNEI. The CDR3 nucleotides read TGTGCCAGCAGTGGGTCCTCGGGGGGCTCGAATGAAAAACTGTTTTTT. Protein: CASSGSSGGSNEKLFF.

The rearrangement links TRBV11-2 to TRBJ2-3; 9 bases align to TRBD2. V shed 5 bases and J 5 bases; nucleotides not matched to a gene: 11. The CDR3 loop spans 16 amino acids. Germline CDR1 reads SGHAT; CDR2 reads FQNNGV. The CDR3, as DNA: TGTGCCAGCAGCCCAAGGGGCGGGAGGGCTGGAGATACGCAGTATTTT. Its protein product is CASSPRGGRAGDTQYF.

This chain joins TRBV5-4 and TRBJ1-2; 10 nucleotides line up with TRBD1. The CDR3 totals 19 residues. CDR1 is SGHNT and CDR2 is YYREEE in the germline V gene (reference sequence). V trimming: 4 bases; J trimming: 2 bases; junction bases outside the gene matches: 17. CDR3: CASSIPGTGDPHQNYGYTF. For the CDR3, the DNA is TGTGCCAGCAGCATCCCCGGGACAGGGGATCCCCATCAGAACTATGGCTACACCTTC. The full variable domain, its missing parts supplied by reference TRBV5-4 and TRBJ1-2, is ETGVTQSPTHLIKTRGQQVTLRCSSQSGHNTVSWYQQALGQGPQFIFQYYREEENGRGNFPPRFSGLQFPNYSSELNVNALELDDSALYLCASSIPGTGDPHQNYGYTFGSGTRLTVV.

V gene TRBV4-3 combines with J gene TRBJ2-1, with D possibly being TRBD2 (6 bases). CDR1 is LGHNA and CDR2 is YSLEER in the germline V gene. The CDR3 consists of 14 residues. V was clipped by 6 bases and J by 3 bases, with 12 bases between them. The CDR3 loop is CASRPTRYYNEQFF. The CDR3 DNA reads TGCGCCAGCAGACCGACTAGGTACTACAATGAGCAGTTCTTC.

The chain employs TRBV6-5 and TRBJ1-2; possibly TRBD1 for D (6 bases). The germline V gene encodes CDR1 MNHEY and CDR2 SVGAGI. The CDR3 has 12 amino acids. V lost 8 bases, J lost 4 bases, and 11 bases lay in between. CDR3 DNA: TGTGCCAGCTGGGGGCCAAGCTATGGCTACACCTTC. It yields the protein CASWGPSYGYTF.

The table lists this clone with a count of one. This chain joins TRBV19 and TRBJ1-2, with 7 nucleotides matching TRBD1. With 5 bases clipped from V and 2 bases from J, the junction kept 11 bases outside the gene matches. CDR3 length equals 16 residues. CDR1 is LNHDA, CDR2 SQIVND, per germline (reference sequence). The CDR3: CASSPPQGVVNYGYTF. In DNA form, the CDR3 reads TGTGCCAGTAGTCCCCCCCAGGGGGTGGTCAACTATGGCTACACCTTC.

J is TRBJ1-2 and V is TRBV27, with 7 bases that match TRBD1. This CDR3 comprises 13 residues. V trimming: 5 bases; J trimming: 7 bases; junction bases outside the gene matches: 7. Germline V CDR1 and CDR2: MNHEY, SMNVEV (reference sequence). CDR3 protein: CASSTGTVRGYTF. The CDR3 coding sequence is TGTGCCAGCAGTACCGGGACAGTACGTGGCTACACCTTC.

This chain joins TRBV7-6 and TRBJ1-4, with no clear D. The germline V and J ends were trimmed by 5 bases and 4 bases, with 5 bases remaining between them. Germline V lookup: CDR1 SGHVS, CDR2 FNYEAQ. The CDR3 consists of 12 residues. The CDR3 loop is CASSLRNEKLFF. The CDR3 coding sequence is TGTGCCAGCAGCCTCCGTAATGAAAAACTGTTTTTT. The whole variable domain, filled in from reference TRBV7-6 and TRBJ1-4, reads GAGVSQSPRYKVTKRGQDVALRCDPISGHVSLYWYRQALGQGPEFLTYFNYEAQQDKSGLPNDRFSAERPEGSISTLTIQRTEQRDSAMYRCASSLRNEKLFFGSGTQLSVL.

This chain joins TRBV29-1 and TRBJ1-2; the D is unclear. The CDR3 is made up of 12 amino acids. V lost 6 bases and J lost 7, with 15 bases in between. CDR1 is SQVTM and CDR2 is ANQGSEA in the germline V gene. The CDR3 region is CSVPPVGTGYTF. As DNA, the CDR3 is TGCAGCGTCCCCCCGGTAGGCACTGGCTACACCTTC. The full variable domain, with the rest looked up from reference TRBV29-1 and TRBJ1-2, is SAVISQKPSRDICQRGTSLTIQCQVDSQVTMMFWYRQQPGQSLTLIATANQGSEATYESGFVIDKFPISRPNLTFSTLTVSNMSPEDSSIYLCSVPPVGTGYTFGSGTRLTVV.

In DNA form, the CDR3 reads TGTGCCAGCAGCGTGACAGGGGGCGTCACCGGGGAGCTGTTTTTT. The encoded protein is CASSVTGGVTGELFF. This chain uses TRBV9 with TRBJ2-2, with 10 bases matching TRBD1. Germline V CDR1 and CDR2: SGDLS, YYNGEE. V lost 2 bases and J lost 4; bases outside the gene matches: 2. The CDR3 runs to 15 residues.

This chain joins TRBV7-9 and TRBJ2-7, with D unclear. Germline CDR1 reads SEHNR; CDR2 reads FQNEAQ (reference sequence). This CDR3 has 14 residues. Trimming cost V 5 bases and J 4 bases, with 15 bases left between them. The CDR3 here is CASSPPTGRYEQYF. The CDR3 DNA reads TGTGCCAGCAGCCCACCAACTGGACGGTACGAGCAGTACTTC.

The CDR3 loop reads CASSLGQGGRGDTQYF. The CDR3 nucleotides are TGTGCCAGCAGCTTAGGTCAGGGCGGGAGAGGAGATACGCAGTATTTT. This chain links TRBV7-9 with TRBJ2-3; 7 nucleotides match TRBD2. The CDR3 has 16 residues. CDR1 is SEHNR, CDR2 FQNEAQ, per germline (reference sequence). V shed 1 base and J 5 bases; nucleotides not matched to a gene: 9. The full variable domain, in which reference TRBV7-9 and TRBJ2-3 provide the parts outside the CDR3, is DTGVSQNPRHKITKRGQNVTFRCDPISEHNRLYWYRQTLGQGPEFLTYFQNEAQLEKSRLLSDRFSAERPKGSFSTLEIQRTEQGDSAMYLCASSLGQGGRGDTQYFGPGTRLTVL.

The CDR3 reads CASSLIGTEAFF. In nucleotides, the CDR3 is TGCGCCAGCAGCCTCATCGGTACTGAAGCTTTCTTT. The rearrangement joins TRBV4-1 to TRBJ1-1; no firm D call. This CDR3 has 12 residues. V was shortened by 4 bases and J by 5 bases, with 8 bases between the two germline ends. The germline V gene encodes CDR1 MGHRA and CDR2 YSYEKL.

The gene calls are TRBV27 and TRBJ2-1; 8 positions agree with TRBD2. The CDR3 sequence is 18 residues long. Germline CDR1 and CDR2: MNHEY and SMNVEV (reference sequence). J lost 8 bases, V lost 3 bases, and 18 bases had no gene match. This chain's CDR3 is CASSFLGMGAGVSDEQFF. The CDR3 DNA reads as TGTGCCAGCAGTTTCCTAGGTATGGGAGCGGGGGTCTCGGATGAGCAGTTCTTC.

This clone was seen just once. The rearrangement links TRBV7-8 to TRBJ2-1, with 8 bases fitting TRBD2. The CDR3 sequence is 16 residues long. Germline-derived CDR1 and CDR2 are SGHVS and FQNEAQ. The ends lost 5 bases at V and 0 bases at J; junction bases unmatched: 6. The CDR3, as DNA: TGTGCCAGCAGCCCCGGGAGGGTTAGCTCCTACAATGAGCAGTTCTTC. Translation: CASSPGRVSSYNEQFF.

The V gene is TRBV10-1, the J gene TRBJ2-2; 16 nucleotides agree with TRBD2. Looked up from germline, CDR1 is WNHNN and CDR2 is SYGVQD (reference sequence). The CDR3 runs 19 residues. Losses at the gene ends were 4 bases for V and 0 bases for J; bases not matched to a gene: 5. CDR3 region: CASSGSGTSGRANTGELFF. As DNA, the CDR3 is TGCGCCAGCAGTGGATCCGGGACTAGCGGGAGGGCGAACACCGGGGAGCTGTTTTTT.

This chain links TRBV6-4 with TRBJ2-1, with TRBD2 matching over 14 bases. V dropped 5 bases and J dropped 6; count of bases not matched to a gene: 12. The CDR3 loop spans 18 amino acids. The germline V gene encodes CDR1 MRHNA and CDR2 SNTAGT. CDR3 in DNA: TGTGCCAGCAGTCGCGGACTAGCGGGAGGCCTTGGGGCCAATGAGCAGTTCTTC. It translates to CASSRGLAGGLGANEQFF.

Written as DNA, the CDR3 is TGTGCCAGCAGGGGACAGGATTCTTTATGGGCCAACGTCCTGACTTTC. This sequence encodes CASRGQDSLWANVLTF. The chain couples TRBV27 to TRBJ2-6; 8 nucleotides agree with TRBD1. The CDR3 covers 16 residues. V lost 6 bases to trimming and J lost 5 bases; unmatched junction nucleotides: 9. Germline loops: CDR1 MNHEY, CDR2 SMNVEV (reference sequence).

This clone appeared a single time. This rearrangement joins TRBV7-6 to TRBJ2-2, with D unresolved. Germline loops: CDR1 SGHVS, CDR2 FNYEAQ. Trimming took off 5 bases at V and 3 bases at J, with 13 bases between the two ends. This CDR3 is built from 15 residues. Here the CDR3 DNA reads TGTGCCAGCAGCCCCGACGTTAGGGACACCGGGGAGCTGTTTTTT. It specifies CASSPDVRDTGELFF. Variable domain in full (rest from reference TRBV7-6 and TRBJ2-2): GAGVSQSPRYKVTKRGQDVALRCDPISGHVSLYWYRQALGQGPEFLTYFNYEAQQDKSGLPNDRFSAERPEGSISTLTIQRTEQRDSAMYRCASSPDVRDTGELFFGEGSRLTVL.

The chain has TRBV15 and TRBJ2-5, with D possibly matching TRBD2 (5 bases). Trimming removed 5 bases at V and 0 bases at J, with 16 bases between. The CDR3 runs 16 residues. Germline CDR1 and CDR2: LNHNV and YYDKDF (reference sequence). DNA of the CDR3: TGTGCCACCAGCTTACGTACGTCGGGGTACCAAGAGACCCAGTACTTC. It is translated as CATSLRTSGYQETQYF.